The source of this TCR beta chain is a study of cytomegalovirus exposure and HLA in healthy donors. Looking at the study overall: When 350 to 500 donors were genotyped, over 80% of them were found to fall in the Caucasian-associated ancestry cluster. Study-level points and caveats: An Asian-associated ancestry cluster reportedly showed fewer N-insertions than the roughly 700-donor mean in a later analysis. The authors later linked a missense DCLRE1C variant to TCR beta V- and J-gene trimming.

Per germline, CDR1 SGHRS and CDR2 YFSETQ. The CDR3 length is 15 residues. With 0 bases clipped from V and 9 bases from J, the junction kept 8 bases outside the gene matches. Researchers ran the PCR with 60 Vbeta and 13 Jbeta primers. Per the study methods: A later analysis tallied 87 million or so unique TCR beta chains, 9.5 million to 14 million of them shared. Assay used: immunoSEQ multiplex PCR; TCRdb lists only in-frame clones, some missing. V, J and clone size reflect that table, while D and trimming were determined from the DNA. The repertoire holds roughly 130,000 clones, with 74% as singletons. In regard to this clone: The antigen is not known.

The genes are TRBV5-1 and TRBJ2-1, with 8 bases identical to TRBD2. Sequences were obtained from PBMCs. The sequence was obtained from a woman between 50 and 59 years old in good health and CMV-seropositive. This chain's CDR3 is CASSLVVAGGGEQFF. CDR3 sequence (DNA): TGCGCCAGCAGCTTGGTGGTTGCGGGGGGAGGTGAGCAGTTCTTC. Full variable domain (rest looked up from reference TRBV5-1 and TRBJ2-1): KAGVTQTPRYLIKTRGQQVTLSCSPISGHRSVSWYQQTPGQGLQFLFEYFSETQRNKGNFPGRFSGRQFSNSRSEMNVSTLELGDSALYLCASSLVVAGGGEQFFGPGTRLTVL.